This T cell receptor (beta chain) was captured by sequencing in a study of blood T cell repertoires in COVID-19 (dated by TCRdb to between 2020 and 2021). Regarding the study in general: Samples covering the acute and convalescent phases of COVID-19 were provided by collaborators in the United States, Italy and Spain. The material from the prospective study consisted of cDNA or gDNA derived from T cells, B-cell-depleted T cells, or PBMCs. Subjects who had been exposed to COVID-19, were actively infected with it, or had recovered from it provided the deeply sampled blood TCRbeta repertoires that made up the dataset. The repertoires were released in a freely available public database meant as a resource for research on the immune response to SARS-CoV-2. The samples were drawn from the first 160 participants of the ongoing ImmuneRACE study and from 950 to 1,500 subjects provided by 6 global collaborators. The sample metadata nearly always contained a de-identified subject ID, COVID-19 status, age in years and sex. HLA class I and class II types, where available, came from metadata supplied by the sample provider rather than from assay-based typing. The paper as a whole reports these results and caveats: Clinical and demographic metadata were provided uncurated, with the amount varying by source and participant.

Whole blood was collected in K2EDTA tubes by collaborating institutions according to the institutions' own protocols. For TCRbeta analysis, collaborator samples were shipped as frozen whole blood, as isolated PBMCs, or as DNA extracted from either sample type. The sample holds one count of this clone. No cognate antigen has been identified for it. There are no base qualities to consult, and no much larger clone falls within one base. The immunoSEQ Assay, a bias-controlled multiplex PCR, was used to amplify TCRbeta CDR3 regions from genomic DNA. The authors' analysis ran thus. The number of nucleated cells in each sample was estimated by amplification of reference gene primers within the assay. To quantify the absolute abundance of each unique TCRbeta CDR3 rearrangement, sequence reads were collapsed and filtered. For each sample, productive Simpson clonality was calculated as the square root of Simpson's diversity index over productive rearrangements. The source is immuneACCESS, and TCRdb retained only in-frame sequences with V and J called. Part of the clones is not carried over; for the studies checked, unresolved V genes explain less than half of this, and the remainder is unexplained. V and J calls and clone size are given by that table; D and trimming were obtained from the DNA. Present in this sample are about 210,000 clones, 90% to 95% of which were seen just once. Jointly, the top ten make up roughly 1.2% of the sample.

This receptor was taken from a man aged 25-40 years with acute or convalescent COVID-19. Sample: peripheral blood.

Here the CDR3 is given as CASSLGQGKGYTF. The base sequence is TGCGCCAGCAGCTTGGGACAGGGGAAGGGCTACACCTTC. The rearranged segments are TRBV5-1 and TRBJ1-2; the central 8 bases match TRBD1. Taken from cysteine to phenylalanine, the CDR3 has 13 residues. CDR3 DNA only is kept here, 39 bases in frame from base 1. V ends up 0 bases short and J 8 bases short, with an unmatched junction base count of 3. The germline V gene gives CDR1 as SGHRS and CDR2 as YFSETQ.